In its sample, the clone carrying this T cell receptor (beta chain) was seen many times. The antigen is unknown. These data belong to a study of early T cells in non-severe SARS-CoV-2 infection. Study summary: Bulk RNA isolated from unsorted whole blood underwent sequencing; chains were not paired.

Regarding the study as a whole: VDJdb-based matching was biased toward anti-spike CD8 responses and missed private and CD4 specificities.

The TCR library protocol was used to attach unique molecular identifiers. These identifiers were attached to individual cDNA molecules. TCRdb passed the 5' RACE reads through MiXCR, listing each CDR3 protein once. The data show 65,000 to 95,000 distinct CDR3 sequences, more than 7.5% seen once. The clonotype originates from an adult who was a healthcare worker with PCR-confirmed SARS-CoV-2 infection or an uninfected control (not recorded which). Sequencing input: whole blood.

CDR3 sequence (DNA): TGTGCCAGCAGCGCGACAGGGGTCCCCTACAATGAGCAGTTCTTC. Its protein product is CASSATGVPYNEQFF. The chain is built from TRBV9 and TRBJ2-1, with 8 bases lining up with TRBD1. The CDR3 sequence is 15 residues long. CDR1 and CDR2 from the germline V gene are SGDLS and YYNGEE. V lost 3 bases to trimming and J lost 2 bases; unmatched junction nucleotides: 4.